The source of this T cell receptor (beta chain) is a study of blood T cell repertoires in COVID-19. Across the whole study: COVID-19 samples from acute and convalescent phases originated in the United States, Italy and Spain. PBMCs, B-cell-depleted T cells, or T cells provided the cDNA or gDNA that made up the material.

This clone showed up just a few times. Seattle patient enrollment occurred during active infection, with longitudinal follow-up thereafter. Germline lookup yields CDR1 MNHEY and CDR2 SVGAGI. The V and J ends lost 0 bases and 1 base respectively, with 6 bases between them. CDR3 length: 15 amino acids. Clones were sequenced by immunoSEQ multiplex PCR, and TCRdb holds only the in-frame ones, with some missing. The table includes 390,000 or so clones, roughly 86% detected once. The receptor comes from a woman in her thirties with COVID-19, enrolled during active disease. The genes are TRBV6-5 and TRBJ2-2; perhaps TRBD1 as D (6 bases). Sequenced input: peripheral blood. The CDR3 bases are TGTGCCAGCAGTTACTCGACAGGGAACACCGGGGAGCTGTTTTTT. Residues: CASSYSTGNTGELFF.